The present T cell receptor beta chain was sequenced within a study of patients and donors after allogeneic stem cell transplantation. Germline V gene lookup returns CDR1 LGHDT and CDR2 YNNKEL (reference sequence). V shed 3 bases, J shed 7 bases, and the junction held 5 bases outside the gene matches. The CDR3 totals 14 residues. TCRdb re-analysed the RT-PCR reads in MiXCR, keeping a single row per CDR3 protein. The sample has about 410,000 distinct CDR3 sequences, under 20% seen once. The receptor comes from a human donor who was either an allogeneic HSCT recipient or a stem cell or donor lymphocyte infusion donor (not recorded which). It is not recorded whose cells these are; they may come from a transplant donor. The sequenced sample was blood, either unsorted or a sorted T cell fraction (not recorded which). The chain uses TRBV3-1 and TRBJ2-1, with 8 bases aligning to TRBD1. The CDR3, as DNA: TGTGCCAGCAGCCAGGCGGACAGGGTGAATGAGCAGTTCTTC. Amino acid sequence: CASSQADRVNEQFF.